The following is a TCR beta chain sequence with its context. The ends were cut back, 1 base at V and 8 bases at J, with 11 bases in the middle. The germline V gene encodes CDR1 SGHVS and CDR2 FNYEAQ. The length of the CDR3 is 13 residues. These data come from a study of blood T cell repertoires in COVID-19. Study details: Acute and convalescent COVID-19 specimens originated in the United States, Italy and Spain. Sample material is recorded as cDNA or gDNA derived from T cells, B-cell-depleted T cells, or PBMCs.

Original processing notes: Estimation of nucleated cell counts was performed using reference gene primer amplification. Data came from immunoSEQ multiplex PCR; TCRdb stores just in-frame clones and leaves some out. Clonal size and the V and J genes are those of that table, whereas D and trimming came from the DNA. The sample holds hundreds of thousands of clones, around 90% seen once. The rearrangement links TRBV7-6 to TRBJ1-1, with a possible D match to TRBD1 (5 bases). The sequence was collected from a man aged 60 to 75 who had recovered from COVID-19. The sample comprised peripheral blood. The CDR3 coding sequence is TGTGCCAGCAGCTTAGTGGGCCAGGGCGAAGCTTTCTTT. It translates to CASSLVGQGEAFF.